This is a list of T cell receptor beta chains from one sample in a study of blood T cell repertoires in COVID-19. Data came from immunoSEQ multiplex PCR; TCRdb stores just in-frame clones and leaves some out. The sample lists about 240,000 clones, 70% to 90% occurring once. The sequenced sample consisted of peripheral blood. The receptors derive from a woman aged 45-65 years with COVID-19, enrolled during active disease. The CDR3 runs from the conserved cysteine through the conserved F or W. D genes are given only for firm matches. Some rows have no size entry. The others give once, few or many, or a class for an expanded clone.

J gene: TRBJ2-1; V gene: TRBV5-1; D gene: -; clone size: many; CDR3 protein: CASSVGHPGLYNEQFF; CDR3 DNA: TGCGCCAGCAGCGTGGGACATCCCGGACTTTACAATGAGCAGTTCTTC
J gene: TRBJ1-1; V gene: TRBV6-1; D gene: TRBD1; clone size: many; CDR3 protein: CASSDGTGVPAEAFF; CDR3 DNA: TGTGCCAGCAGTGACGGGACAGGGGTTCCGGCTGAAGCTTTCTTT
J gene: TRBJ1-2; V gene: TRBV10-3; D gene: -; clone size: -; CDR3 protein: CAIRAGPNYGYTF; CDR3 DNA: TGTGCCATCAGGGCAGGGCCTAACTATGGCTACACCTTC
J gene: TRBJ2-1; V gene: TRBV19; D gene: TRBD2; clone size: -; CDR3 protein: CASMELGGGPNNEQFF; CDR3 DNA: TGTGCCAGTATGGAACTCGGCGGGGGGCCCAACAATGAGCAGTTCTTC
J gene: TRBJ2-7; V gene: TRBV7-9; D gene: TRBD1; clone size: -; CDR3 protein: CASSTGTGTYEQYF; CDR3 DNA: TGTGCCAGCAGCACCGGGACAGGGACCTACGAGCAGTACTTC
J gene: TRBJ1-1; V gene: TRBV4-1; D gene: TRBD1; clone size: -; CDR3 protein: CASSKGQMNTEAFF; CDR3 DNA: TGCGCCAGCAGCAAGGGACAGATGAACACTGAAGCTTTCTTT
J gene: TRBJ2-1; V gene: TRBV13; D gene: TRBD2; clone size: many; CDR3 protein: CASSVMPASGGVSLFF; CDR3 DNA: TGTGCCAGCAGCGTCATGCCGGCTAGCGGGGGGGTAAGCCTATTCTTC
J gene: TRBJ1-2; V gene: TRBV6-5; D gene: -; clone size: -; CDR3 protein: CASSYQGHYGYTF; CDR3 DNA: TGTGCCAGCAGCTACCAGGGGCACTATGGCTACACCTTC
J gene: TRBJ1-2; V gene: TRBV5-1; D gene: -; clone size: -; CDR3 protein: CASSLAMGSSGYTF; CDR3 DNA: TGCGCCAGCAGCTTGGCCATGGGGAGCAGTGGCTACACCTTC
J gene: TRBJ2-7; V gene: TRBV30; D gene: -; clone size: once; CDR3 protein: CAFKRSPYEQYF; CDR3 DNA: TGTGCCTTCAAGCGGTCCCCCTACGAGCAGTACTTC
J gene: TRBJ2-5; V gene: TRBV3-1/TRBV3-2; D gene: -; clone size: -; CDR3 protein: CASSQGVRGWGETQYF; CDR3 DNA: TGTGCCAGCAGCCAAGGAGTCAGGGGATGGGGAGAGACCCAGTACTTC
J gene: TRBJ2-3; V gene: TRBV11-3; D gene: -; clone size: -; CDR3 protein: CASSLLVSGTDTQYF; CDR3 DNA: TGTGCCAGCAGCTTACTAGTAAGTGGCACAGATACGCAGTATTTT
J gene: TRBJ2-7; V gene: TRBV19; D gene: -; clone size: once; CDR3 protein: CASSPDTTYEQYF; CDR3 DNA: TGTGCCAGTAGCCCGGACACGACCTACGAGCAGTACTTC
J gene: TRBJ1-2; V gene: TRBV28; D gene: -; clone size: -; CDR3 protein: CASSSGQKGYTF; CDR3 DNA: TGTGCCAGCAGTTCGGGACAAAAGGGCTACACCTTC
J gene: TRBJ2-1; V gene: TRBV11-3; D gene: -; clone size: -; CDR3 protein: CASTGEAYSYNEQFF; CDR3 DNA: TGTGCCAGCACTGGGGAGGCATACTCCTACAATGAGCAGTTCTTC
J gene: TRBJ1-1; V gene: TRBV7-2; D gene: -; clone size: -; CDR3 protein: CASSLSSGRTEAFF; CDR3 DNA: TGTGCCAGCAGCTTAAGTAGTGGGAGGACTGAAGCTTTCTTT
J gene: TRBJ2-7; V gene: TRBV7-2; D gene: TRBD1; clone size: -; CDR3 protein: CASSLAVGQIYEQYF; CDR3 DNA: TGTGCCAGCAGCTTAGCGGTGGGACAGATCTACGAGCAGTACTTC
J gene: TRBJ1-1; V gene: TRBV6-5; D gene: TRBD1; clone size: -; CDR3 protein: CASSSPWTGGNTEAFF; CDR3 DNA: TGTGCCAGCAGTTCCCCTTGGACAGGTGGAAACACTGAAGCTTTCTTT
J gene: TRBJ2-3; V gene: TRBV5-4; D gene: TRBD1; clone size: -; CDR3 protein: CASSSGTAIPTDTQYF; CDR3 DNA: TGTGCCAGCAGCTCCGGGACAGCGATACCCACAGATACGCAGTATTTT
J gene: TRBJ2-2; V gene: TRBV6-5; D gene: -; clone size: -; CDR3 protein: CASKRGTGELFF; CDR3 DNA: TGTGCCAGCAAGCGCGGCACCGGGGAGCTGTTTTTT
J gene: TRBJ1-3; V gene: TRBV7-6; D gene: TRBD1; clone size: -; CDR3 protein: CASSSPVGQGNTIYF; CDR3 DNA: TGTGCCAGCAGCTCTCCGGTGGGACAGGGAAACACCATATATTTT
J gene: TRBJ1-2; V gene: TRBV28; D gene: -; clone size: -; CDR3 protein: CASSYVQGYGYTF; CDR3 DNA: TGTGCCAGCAGTTATGTACAGGGTTATGGCTACACCTTC
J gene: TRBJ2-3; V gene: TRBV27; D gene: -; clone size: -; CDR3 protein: CASTRQQATDTQYF; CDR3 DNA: TGTGCCAGCACCCGGCAGCAGGCGACAGATACGCAGTATTTT
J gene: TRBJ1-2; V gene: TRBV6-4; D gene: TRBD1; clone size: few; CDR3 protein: CASSHGTGDGYTF; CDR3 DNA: TGTGCCAGCAGCCACGGGACAGGGGATGGCTACACCTTC
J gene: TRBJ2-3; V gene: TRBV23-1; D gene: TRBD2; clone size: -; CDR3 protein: CASSQSRQRGAVNTQYF; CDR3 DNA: TGCGCCAGCAGTCAATCCCGCCAGCGGGGGGCGGTAAATACGCAGTATTTT
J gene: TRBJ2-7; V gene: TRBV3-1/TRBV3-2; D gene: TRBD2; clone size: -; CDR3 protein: CASSQHGLAPYF; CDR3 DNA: TGTGCCAGCAGCCAACACGGACTAGCCCCGTACTTC
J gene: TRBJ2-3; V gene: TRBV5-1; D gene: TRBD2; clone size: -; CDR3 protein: CASSPALSGGDTQYF; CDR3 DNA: TGCGCCAGCAGTCCGGCCCTCTCGGGAGGAGATACGCAGTATTTT
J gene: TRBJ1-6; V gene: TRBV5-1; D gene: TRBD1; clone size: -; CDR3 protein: CASSYSQDRGMGPLHF; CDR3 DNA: TGCGCCAGCAGCTATTCCCAGGACAGGGGAATGGGACCCCTCCACTTT
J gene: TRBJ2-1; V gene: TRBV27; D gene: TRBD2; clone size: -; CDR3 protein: CASSLSGGSEQFF; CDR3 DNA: TGTGCCAGCAGTTTATCGGGGGGGAGTGAGCAGTTCTTC
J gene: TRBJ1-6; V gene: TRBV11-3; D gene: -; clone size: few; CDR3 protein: CASSLDQGMPLHF; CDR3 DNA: TGTGCCAGCAGCTTAGACCAGGGCATGCCCCTCCACTTT
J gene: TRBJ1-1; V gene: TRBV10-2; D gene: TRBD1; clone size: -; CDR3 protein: CASSVGTVVGNTEAFF; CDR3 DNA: TGCGCCAGCAGCGTAGGGACAGTTGTGGGGAACACTGAGGCTTTCTTT
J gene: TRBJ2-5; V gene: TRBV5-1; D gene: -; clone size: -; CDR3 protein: CASSLKQGFQETQYF; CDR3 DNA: TGCGCCAGCAGCCTGAAACAGGGTTTCCAAGAGACCCAGTACTTC
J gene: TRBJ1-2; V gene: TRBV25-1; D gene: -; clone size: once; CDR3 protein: CASSEPTGLGDGYTF; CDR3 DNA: TGTGCCAGCAGTGAACCGACAGGATTAGGGGATGGCTACACCTTC
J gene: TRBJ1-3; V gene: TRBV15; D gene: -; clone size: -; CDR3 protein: CATSRGAYRESGRSSGNTIYF; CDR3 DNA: TGTGCCACCAGCAGGGGAGCCTACAGGGAATCGGGGCGAAGCTCTGGAAACACCATATATTTT
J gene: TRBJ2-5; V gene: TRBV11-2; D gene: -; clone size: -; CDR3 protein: CASSLGGAGGETQYF; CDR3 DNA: TGTGCCAGCAGCTTAGGGGGGGCAGGGGGAGAGACCCAGTACTTC
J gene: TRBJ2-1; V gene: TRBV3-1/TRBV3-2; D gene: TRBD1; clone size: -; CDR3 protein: CASSQGMRGRQGWSEQFF; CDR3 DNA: TGTGCCAGCAGCCAAGGTATGAGGGGGAGACAGGGTTGGTCTGAGCAGTTCTTC
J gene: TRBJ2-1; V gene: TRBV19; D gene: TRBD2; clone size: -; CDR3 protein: CASTAGLAGGFEQFF; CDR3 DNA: TGTGCCAGTACCGCAGGACTAGCGGGGGGGTTCGAGCAGTTCTTC
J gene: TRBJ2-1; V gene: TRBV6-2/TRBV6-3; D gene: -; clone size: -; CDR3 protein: CASSYRGSEQFF; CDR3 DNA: TGTGCCAGCAGTTACCGGGGAAGTGAGCAGTTCTTC
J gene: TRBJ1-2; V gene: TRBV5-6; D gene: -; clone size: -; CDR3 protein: CASSRGQTYGYTF; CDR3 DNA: TGTGCCAGCAGCCGAGGACAGACCTATGGCTACACCTTC
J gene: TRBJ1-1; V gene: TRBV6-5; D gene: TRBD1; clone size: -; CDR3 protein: CASFKQGVRTEAFF; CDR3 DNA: TGTGCCAGCTTTAAACAGGGGGTGAGAACTGAAGCTTTCTTT
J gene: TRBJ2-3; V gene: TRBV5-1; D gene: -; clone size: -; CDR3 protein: CASMGGASTDTQYF; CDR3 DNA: TGCGCCAGCATGGGGGGGGCGAGCACAGATACGCAGTATTTT
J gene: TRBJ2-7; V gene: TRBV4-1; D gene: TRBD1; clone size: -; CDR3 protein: CASSQSGQGHYEQYF; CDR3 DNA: TGCGCCAGCAGCCAATCGGGACAGGGGCACTACGAGCAGTACTTC
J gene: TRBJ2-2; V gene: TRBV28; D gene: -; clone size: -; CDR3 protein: CASSLNRGGELFF; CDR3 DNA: TGTGCCAGCAGTTTAAATCGAGGCGGGGAGCTGTTTTTT
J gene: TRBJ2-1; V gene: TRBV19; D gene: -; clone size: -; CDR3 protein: CASSIGGSAFEQFF; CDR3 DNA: TGTGCCAGTAGTATAGGAGGTAGCGCTTTTGAGCAGTTCTTC
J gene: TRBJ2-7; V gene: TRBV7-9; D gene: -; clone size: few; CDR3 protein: CASDSSGNEQYF; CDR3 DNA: TGTGCCAGCGATTCGTCGGGGAACGAGCAGTACTTC
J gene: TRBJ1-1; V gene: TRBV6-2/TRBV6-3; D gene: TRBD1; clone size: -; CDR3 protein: CASSSGQGARRAEAFF; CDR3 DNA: TGTGCCAGCAGTTCGGGACAGGGGGCGCGAAGGGCTGAAGCTTTCTTT
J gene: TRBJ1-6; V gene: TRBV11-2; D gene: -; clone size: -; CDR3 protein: CASSFEQGSSPLHF; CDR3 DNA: TGTGCCAGCAGCTTTGAACAGGGTAGTTCACCCCTCCACTTT
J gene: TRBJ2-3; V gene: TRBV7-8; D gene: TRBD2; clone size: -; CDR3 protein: CASSLAYRLAGGPTDTQYF; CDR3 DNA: TGTGCCAGCAGCTTAGCTTACCGACTAGCGGGGGGTCCCACAGATACGCAGTATTTT
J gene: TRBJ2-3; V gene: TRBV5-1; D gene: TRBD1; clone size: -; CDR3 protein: CASSVTGLGGTDTQYF; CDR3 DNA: TGCGCCAGCAGCGTGACAGGGTTGGGGGGCACAGATACGCAGTATTTT
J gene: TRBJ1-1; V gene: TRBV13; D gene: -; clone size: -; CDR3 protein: CASSLKGRLNTEAFF; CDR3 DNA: TGTGCCAGCAGCTTAAAGGGGCGGTTGAACACTGAAGCTTTCTTT
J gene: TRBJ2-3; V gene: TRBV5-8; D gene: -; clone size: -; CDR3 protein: CASSFGQGNTDTQYF; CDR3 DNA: TGTGCCAGCAGCTTCGGGCAGGGAAACACAGATACGCAGTATTTT
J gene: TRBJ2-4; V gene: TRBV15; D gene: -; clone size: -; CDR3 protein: CATSRDGVNLQYF; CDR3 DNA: TGTGCCACCAGCAGAGATGGAGTCAATTTACAGTACTTC
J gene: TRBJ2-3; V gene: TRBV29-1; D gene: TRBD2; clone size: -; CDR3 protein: CSVGYGGATDTQYF; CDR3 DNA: TGCAGCGTTGGGTACGGGGGGGCCACAGATACGCAGTATTTT
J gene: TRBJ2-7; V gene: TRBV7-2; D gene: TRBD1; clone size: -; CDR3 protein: CASSPDRVREQYF; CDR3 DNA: TGTGCCAGCAGCCCGGACAGGGTTCGCGAGCAGTACTTC